The 29 T cell receptor beta chains below were found in one sample sequenced in a study of shared T cell receptors in the human thymus. TCRdb's table, derived via immunoSEQ multiplex PCR, lists solely in-frame clones and lacks some. There are 640,000 or so clones in the sample; more than 70% occur only once, and about 0.0094% lies in the top ten. This sample was shared with a second study, whose subject was human thymus T cells.

The sample consisted of thymocytes. All receptors come from a boy in the first two years of life with a congenital heart defect.

V usage is TRBV30 and J usage is TRBJ1-5, with TRBD1 identical over 7 bases. The CDR3 runs 15 residues. Trimming took 3 bases from V and 2 from J; bases not matched to a gene: 7. Looked up from germline, CDR1 is GTSNPN and CDR2 is SVGIG (reference sequence). CDR3: CAWSRGQEGNQPQHF. The CDR3 bases are TGTGCCTGGAGCCGAGGACAGGAAGGCAATCAGCCCCAGCATTTT.

The chain joins TRBV27 to TRBJ2-7, with 9 nucleotides matching TRBD1. The CDR3 has 15 residues. V shed 0 bases, J shed 13 bases, and the junction held 13 bases outside the gene matches. CDR1 is MNHEY and CDR2 is SMNVEV in the germline V gene (reference sequence). The CDR3 here is CASSLSRTGVNSSYF. Here the CDR3 DNA reads TGTGCCAGCAGTTTATCACGGACAGGGGTTAATTCCAGCTACTTC.

V gene TRBV27 combines with J gene TRBJ1-5; D remains ambiguous. The germline gives CDR1 MNHEY, CDR2 SMNVEV (reference sequence). The CDR3 consists of 15 residues. V was clipped by 7 bases and J by 7 bases, with 20 bases between them. CDR3 in DNA: TGTGCCAGCAAGAAAATGAGTCGAGCGGGCCAGCCCCAGCATTTT. Amino acid sequence: CASKKMSRAGQPQHF.

The chain combines TRBV5-5 with TRBJ2-7; maybe TRBD2 (5 bases). In germline, CDR1 is SGHKS, CDR2 YYEKEE (reference sequence). Trimming pared 4 bases from V and 6 bases from J, leaving 14 bases between. CDR3 size: 13 residues. CDR3 bases: TGTGCCAGCAGCAACGGCTTCGGGGTCGAGCAGTACTTC. Its protein product is CASSNGFGVEQYF.

This chain links TRBV27 with TRBJ1-1; 7 bases are shared with TRBD1. This CDR3 is 14 amino acids long. Trimming removed 3 bases from V and 2 bases from J; junction bases left unmatched: 3. Looked up from germline, CDR1 is MNHEY and CDR2 is SMNVEV (reference sequence). CDR3 DNA: TGTGCCAGCAGTTTGACAGGGAGAAACACTGAAGCTTTCTTT. It specifies CASSLTGRNTEAFF.

The rearrangement uses TRBV5-6 and TRBJ1-1, with 7 bases fitting TRBD1. Trimming cost V 5 bases and J 7 bases; bases outside gene matches: 14. The CDR3 is 15 residues long. The V gene's germline CDR1 is SGHDT and CDR2 YYEEEE. The CDR3 nucleotides read TGTGCCAGCAGACAGAACACCGGGACAGAGGTTGAAGCTTTCTTT. Its protein product is CASRQNTGTEVEAFF. The full variable domain, completed using reference TRBV5-6 and TRBJ1-1, is DAGVTQSPTHLIKTRGQQVTLRCSPKSGHDTVSWYQQALGQGPQFIFQYYEEEERQRGNFPDRFSGHQFPNYSSELNVNALLLGDSALYLCASRQNTGTEVEAFFGQGTRLTVV.

A remark on this clone: At one end, the junction sequence differs from germline, possibly due to a read error. The J gene is TRBJ2-1, the V gene TRBV4-2; 12 nucleotides match TRBD1. Germline V gene data show CDR1 as LGHNA and CDR2 as YNFKEQ. The CDR3 is 20 amino acids. Here the CDR3 reads CASSQAENRDRGLHNEQIIF. CDR3 in DNA: TGTGCCAGCAGCCAAGCGGAGAACCGGGACAGGGGGCTCCACAATGAGCAGATAATCTTC.

The J gene is TRBJ1-5, the V gene TRBV6-6, with 7 positions matching TRBD1. Germline assignment: CDR1 MNHNY and CDR2 SVGAGI (reference sequence). The CDR3 sequence is 16 residues long. The J segment lost 3 bases and the V segment lost 0 bases, leaving 5 bases of the junction unmatched. The CDR3 here is CASSYSGTANNQPQHF. The CDR3 DNA sequence: TGTGCCAGCAGTTACTCCGGGACAGCTAACAATCAGCCCCAGCATTTT.

CDR3 coding DNA: TGTGCCAGCAGCAGAGGACTAGCGGGAGAATCAGATACGCAGTATTTT. This gives the protein CASSRGLAGESDTQYF. V and J are TRBV7-6 and TRBJ2-3, with 13 bases aligning to TRBD2. This CDR3 has 16 amino acids. With 5 bases clipped from V and 4 bases from J, the junction kept 6 bases outside the gene matches. Per germline, CDR1 SGHVS and CDR2 FNYEAQ. The entire variable domain, with the rest obtained from reference TRBV7-6 and TRBJ2-3, is as follows: GAGVSQSPRYKVTKRGQDVALRCDPISGHVSLYWYRQALGQGPEFLTYFNYEAQQDKSGLPNDRFSAERPEGSISTLTIQRTEQRDSAMYRCASSRGLAGESDTQYFGPGTRLTVL.

CDR3 sequence reads: CASSLDTRGQPQHF. Written as DNA, the CDR3 is TGTGCCAGCAGTTTGGACACCAGGGGTCAGCCCCAGCATTTT. The chain couples TRBV28 to TRBJ1-5; maybe TRBD1 (6 bases). The CDR3 sequence is 14 residues long. Per the germline V gene, CDR1 is MDHEN and CDR2 is SYDVKM. The germline V and J ends were trimmed by 3 bases and 6 bases, with 12 bases remaining between them.

This clone appeared a single time. The chain is built from TRBV4-1 and TRBJ1-5; no reliable D call. CDR1 and CDR2 from the germline V gene are MGHRA and YSYEKL. CDR3 length equals 18 residues. Trimming cost V 1 base and J 6 bases, with 22 bases left between them. The CDR3 protein is CASSQARKGSPGGQPQHF. CDR3 sequence (DNA): TGCGCCAGCAGCCAAGCCCGAAAAGGGTCCCCCGGAGGTCAGCCCCAGCATTTT.

The chain is built from TRBV10-3 and TRBJ1-5; TRBD1 agrees at 7 bases. CDR3 length equals 13 residues. CDR1 and CDR2 (germline): ENHRY, SYGVKD. V dropped 10 bases and J dropped 1; count of bases not matched to a gene: 4. CDR3 residues: CATRDRSNQPQHF. CDR3 nucleotides: TGTGCCACTAGGGACAGAAGCAATCAGCCCCAGCATTTT.

The chain joins TRBV2 to TRBJ2-7, with a tentative D call TRBD2 (6 bases). Trimming shortened V by 6 bases and J by 4 bases, and 13 bases separated the two germline ends. The germline V gene encodes CDR1 SNHLY and CDR2 FYNNEI. The CDR3 covers 13 residues. The CDR3 loop is CASSGKGRYEQYF. The CDR3 region has the DNA TGTGCCAGCAGCGGGAAAGGGAGGTACGAGCAGTACTTC.

The J gene is TRBJ2-2, the V gene TRBV7-8; 15 bases are a match to TRBD2. The length of the CDR3 is 20 residues. CDR1 and CDR2 (germline): SGHVS, FQNEAQ. The J segment lost 5 bases and the V segment lost 2 bases, leaving 12 bases of the junction unmatched. CDR3 in amino acids: CASSLPQYGTSGRSTGELFF. As DNA, the CDR3 is TGTGCCAGCAGCTTACCACAGTACGGGACTAGCGGGAGGAGTACCGGGGAGCTGTTTTTT.

V usage is TRBV29-1 and J usage is TRBJ2-3, with D perhaps matching TRBD1 (6 bases). V gave up 5 bases and J gave up 2 bases, with 11 bases separating them. Germline CDR1 and CDR2: SQVTM and ANQGSEA. This CDR3 is built from 13 residues. The CDR3 nucleotides are TGCAGCGTTCGGCAGGGGCCCACAGATACGCAGTATTTT. This sequence encodes CSVRQGPTDTQYF.

The CDR3 DNA reads TGTGCCAGCAGCTTGGGGCATAACAATGAGCAGTTCTTC. It is translated as CASSLGHNNEQFF. This rearrangement joins TRBV7-2 to TRBJ2-1, with D perhaps matching TRBD1 (5 bases). Germline V gene lookup returns CDR1 SGHTA and CDR2 FQGNSA. This CDR3 region has 13 residues. The V end lost 3 bases, the J end lost 5 bases, and 8 bases lay between the germline ends.

This clone has only one observation. The rearrangement links TRBV6-5 to TRBJ2-1, with 7 positions matching TRBD1. The CDR3 is made up of 16 amino acids. Germline CDR1 MNHEY, CDR2 SVGAGI. Unmatched junction bases numbered 10, after V lost 2 bases and J lost 6 bases. The CDR3 DNA is TGTGCCAGCAGTTACCGAGGGACAGTGCCCGGCAATGAGCAGTTCTTC. This codes for CASSYRGTVPGNEQFF.

This sequence joins TRBV7-9 and TRBJ1-1; D is possibly TRBD1 (5 bases). Deletions cut 6 bases from V and 11 bases from J, with 13 bases between. Germline CDR1 is SEHNR and CDR2 is FQNEAQ (reference sequence). The CDR3 is 11 residues long. The CDR3 DNA follows: TGTGCCAGCAGTTATAAGGGGAGGGCTTTCTTT. Translated: CASSYKGRAFF.

This clone was found a few times. The genes are TRBV4-3 and TRBJ1-4, with D maybe TRBD1 (6 bases). V gave up 2 bases and J gave up 6 bases, with 19 bases separating them. The CDR3 totals 17 residues. Germline V gene data show CDR1 as LGHNA and CDR2 as YSLEER. CDR3 amino acids: CASSQQKAGHRDEKLFF. The CDR3 nucleotides read TGCGCCAGCAGCCAACAAAAAGCGGGACATAGAGATGAAAAACTGTTTTTT.

The chain employs TRBV29-1 and TRBJ2-7, with D tentatively TRBD1 (6 bases). In germline, CDR1 is SQVTM, CDR2 ANQGSEA. The CDR3 is 13 residues long. Trimming took 4 bases from V and 3 from J, leaving 13 bases between them. The CDR3 loop is CSVGGRPFYEQYF. The CDR3, as DNA: TGCAGCGTTGGGGGGCGTCCCTTCTACGAGCAGTACTTC.

The chain employs TRBV29-1 and TRBJ1-2; TRBD1 matches 9 bases. Losses at the gene ends were 3 bases for V and 4 bases for J; bases not matched to a gene: 15. This CDR3 has 17 amino acids. CDR1 and CDR2 from the germline V gene are SQVTM and ANQGSEA. The CDR3 DNA sequence: TGCAGCGTTGACGGGACAGGGCTGCTGAATCTCGTCTATGGCTACACCTTC. Protein sequence: CSVDGTGLLNLVYGYTF.

In this sample, this clone turned up once. This chain connects TRBV7-9 to TRBJ2-2; D is possibly TRBD1 (6 bases). Germline V gene data show CDR1 as SEHNR and CDR2 as FQNEAQ (reference sequence). This CDR3 has 14 amino acids. Trimming cost V 6 bases and J 0 bases, with 8 bases left between them. In DNA, the CDR3 is TGTGCCAGCAGACAGGGCGCGAACACCGGGGAGCTGTTTTTT. It is translated as CASRQGANTGELFF.

The chain couples TRBV27 to TRBJ2-1; the match to TRBD2 covers 10 bases. This CDR3 spans 16 amino acids. Per the germline V gene, CDR1 is MNHEY and CDR2 is SMNVEV (reference sequence). The V gene end was trimmed by 2 bases and the J gene end by 9 bases; junction bases not matched to a gene: 10. CDR3 nucleotide sequence: TGTGCCAGCAGTTTAAGGGTTAGCGGGGGGCGTGGTGAGCAGTTCTTC. Translated: CASSLRVSGGRGEQFF.

The chain combines TRBV18 with TRBJ2-1, with 9 bases matching TRBD1. The germline V gene encodes CDR1 KGHSH and CDR2 LQKENI. The CDR3 has 14 amino acids. The J segment lost 6 bases and the V segment lost 4 bases, leaving 4 bases of the junction unmatched. Written as DNA, the CDR3 is TGTGCCAGCTCACAGGGACAGGGAAGCAATGAGCAGTTCTTC. Translating it yields CASSQGQGSNEQFF.

This sequence joins TRBV7-9 and TRBJ2-1, with a tentative D call TRBD1 (5 bases). The CDR3 is 15 residues long. The germline V gene encodes CDR1 SEHNR and CDR2 FQNEAQ (reference sequence). V lost 1 base, J lost 10 bases, and 17 bases lay in between. The CDR3 bases are TGTGCCAGCAGCTTAGGCCAGGAAGGGCCAGGGGAGCAGTTCTTC. It is translated as CASSLGQEGPGEQFF.

This chain uses TRBV9 with TRBJ1-4, with 7 bases that match TRBD1. Germline V gene sequence: CDR1 SGDLS, CDR2 YYNGEE. The CDR3 is 18 residues long. J gave up 8 bases and V 4 bases, and 20 bases lay outside the gene matches. CDR3 bases: TGTGCCAGCAGCCCAAACCCCGAAGGGGACAGCTCTTGGGAAAAACTGTTTTTT. Encoded protein: CASSPNPEGDSSWEKLFF.

The J gene is TRBJ2-7, the V gene TRBV28, with 8 nucleotides matching TRBD1. CDR3 size: 12 residues. V lost 6 bases and J lost 5; bases outside the gene matches: 3. CDR1 is MDHEN, CDR2 SYDVKM, per germline. The CDR3 sequence: CASRKQGDEQYF. The CDR3 coding sequence is TGTGCCAGCAGAAAACAGGGGGACGAGCAGTACTTC. Using reference TRBV28 and TRBJ2-7 for the parts outside the CDR3, the full variable domain is DVKVTQSSRYLVKRTGEKVFLECVQDMDHENMFWYRQDPGLGLRLIYFSYDVKMKEKGDIPEGYSVSREKKERFSLILESASTNQTSMYLCASRKQGDEQYFGPGTRLTVT.

As to this clone: The junction departs from germline at one end; a sequencing error may be responsible. In the same sample, other DNA sequences code for this CDR3. The rearrangement joins TRBV10-1 to TRBJ1-6; TRBD1 agrees at 7 bases. Per the germline V gene, CDR1 is WNHNN and CDR2 is SYGVQD (reference sequence). This CDR3 region has 14 residues. In nucleotides, the CDR3 is TGCGCCAGCAGCCCCGGGACAGATAATTCCCCCCTCCACTTT. Its protein is CASSPGTDNSPLHF.

The chain carries TRBV18 and TRBJ2-1, with 9 bases fitting TRBD2. The CDR3 has 15 amino acids. Germline loops: CDR1 KGHSH, CDR2 LQKENI. The J segment lost 4 bases and the V segment lost 3 bases, leaving 4 bases of the junction unmatched. CDR3 residues: CASSPGTSCYNEQFF. As DNA, the CDR3 is TGTGCCAGCTCACCCGGGACTAGCTGTTACAATGAGCAGTTCTTC.